The present entry profiles one T cell receptor (beta chain) with its context. The antigen remains unidentified. The CDR3 is made up of 13 amino acids. CDR1 and CDR2 (germline): MGHRA, YSYEKL. The data originate from a study of T cells expressing NK-cell markers. Study outcomes and limitations: These clonotypes, the leaders elsewhere, also led the CD3+CD56-NKG2C+ fraction in four donors.

Beta-chain TCR cDNA was generated via 5'RACE template switching with UMIs. After re-calling the 5' RACE reads, TCRdb lists one entry per CDR3 protein, DNA absent. This table holds tens of thousands of distinct CDR3 sequences. The genes are TRBV4-1 and TRBJ1-2; TCRdb indicates TRBD1, and absent DNA this call remains unverified. The material sequenced was blood T cells: a sorted CD56 or NKG2C T cell subset, CD4+ or CD8+ T cells, or bulk PBMC T cells (not recorded which). The receptor comes from a woman aged 18-70 years in good health. CDR3 in amino acids: CASSHLTGTGYTF.